This TCR beta chain was profiled in a study of T cell responses to AZD1222 COVID-19 vaccine. Study-level points and caveats: Just a handful of AZD1222 recipients were seropositive at baseline.

With regard to this clone: Its matching antigen is unknown.

Germline assignment: CDR1 SGHDT and CDR2 YYEEEE. This CDR3 is 11 amino acids long. Trimming removed 4 bases from V and 11 bases from J, with 12 bases in between. Method: immunoSEQ multiplex PCR; TCRdb's copy keeps in-frame clones and lacks some. The sample lists 120,000 or so clones; about nine tenths were seen once. This clonotype was obtained from an adult in good health. V is TRBV5-6 and J is TRBJ1-1; D unclear. This material consisted of peripheral blood, taken on day 0 of AZD1222 vaccination. The CDR3, as DNA: TGTGCCAGCAGCATCGGAGGGATGGCTTTCTTT. As protein: CASSIGGMAFF.